This TCR beta chain was sequenced during a study of identical twins. Germline assignment: CDR1 LNHDA and CDR2 SQIVND (reference sequence). J lost 0 bases, V lost 9 bases, and 6 bases had no gene match. This CDR3 comprises 15 residues. In this sample, this clonotype turned up a few times. A universal primer site arose from template switching, and cDNA bore unique molecular identifiers. TCRdb redid the calling of the 5' RACE reads with MiXCR, one entry per CDR3 protein. The sample contains about 240,000 distinct CDR3 sequences, 6% to 8% of which appear only once. This sample was also put to use in a study of yellow fever vaccine responses in identical twins.

The sample was CD8+ T cells sorted from blood. The chain is built from TRBV19 and TRBJ2-3; 10 bases are a match to TRBD2. This sequence was found in a woman in her late teens or twenties in good health. CDR3 bases: TGTGCCAGCCGACCGACTAGCGGGAGCACAGATACGCAGTATTTT. As protein: CASRPTSGSTDTQYF.